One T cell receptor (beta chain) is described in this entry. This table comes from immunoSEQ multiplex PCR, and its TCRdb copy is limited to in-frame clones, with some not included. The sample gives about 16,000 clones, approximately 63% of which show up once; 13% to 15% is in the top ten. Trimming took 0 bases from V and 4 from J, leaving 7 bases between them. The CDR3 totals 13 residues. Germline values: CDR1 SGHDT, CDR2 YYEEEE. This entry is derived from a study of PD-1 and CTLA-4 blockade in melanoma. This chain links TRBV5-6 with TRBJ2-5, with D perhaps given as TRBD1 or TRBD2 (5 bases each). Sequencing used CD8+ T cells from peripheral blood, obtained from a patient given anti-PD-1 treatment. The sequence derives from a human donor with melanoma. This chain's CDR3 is CASSLGGRETQYF. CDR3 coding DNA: TGTGCCAGCAGCTTGGGGGGGAGAGAGACCCAGTACTTC.